A single sample is the source of the 26 T cell receptor beta chains below, sequenced in a study of blood T cell repertoires in COVID-19. Measured with immunoSEQ multiplex PCR; TCRdb has only the in-frame clones, and not every one. The data show around 250,000 clones, 86% seen once. The material sequenced was peripheral blood. The receptors shown here come from a man between 40 and 49 years old with active or convalescent COVID-19.

V usage is TRBV10-3 and J usage is TRBJ1-2; TRBD1 might be the D (5 bases). In germline, CDR1 is ENHRY, CDR2 SYGVKD. CDR3 length equals 13 residues. The V end lost 2 bases, the J end lost 2 bases, and 6 bases lay between the germline ends. The CDR3 nucleotides are TGTGCCATCAGTGAGGGACAAAACTATGGCTACACCTTC. It codes for CAISEGQNYGYTF.

The table lists this clone with a count of one. J is TRBJ2-1 and V is TRBV5-1; weak D call: TRBD2 (6 bases). Trimming took 0 bases from V and 3 from J, leaving 10 bases between them. The germline gives CDR1 SGHRS, CDR2 YFSETQ. This CDR3 is built from 15 residues. The CDR3 DNA is TGCGCCAGCAGCTTGGACGGCGGGATCTACAATGAGCAGTTCTTC. Translating gives CASSLDGGIYNEQFF.

The rearrangement uses TRBV5-1 and TRBJ1-1; D remains unclear. The CDR3 is made up of 12 amino acids. Germline assignment: CDR1 SGHRS and CDR2 YFSETQ. The ends were cut back, 2 bases at V and 6 bases at J, with 8 bases in the middle. Written as DNA, the CDR3 is TGCGCCAGCAGCTTAATGGGCCCTGAAGCTTTCTTT. Amino acid sequence: CASSLMGPEAFF.

This clone was seen a few times. V is TRBV18 and J is TRBJ2-1, with D perhaps matching TRBD1 (6 bases). Trimming removed 3 bases at V and 7 bases at J, with 22 bases between. The CDR3 totals 17 residues. Germline CDR1 reads KGHSH; CDR2 reads LQKENI. The CDR3 region has the DNA TGTGCCAGCTCACCGGACGAAGGGGGAGTGAGGTTTAATGAGCAGTTCTTC. Amino acids: CASSPDEGGVRFNEQFF.

This rearrangement joins TRBV7-9 to TRBJ2-7; D is perhaps TRBD1 (6 bases). V shed 5 bases and J shed 3 bases, with 17 bases lying between them. Germline lookup yields CDR1 SEHNR and CDR2 FQNEAQ (reference sequence). The length of the CDR3 is 15 residues. The CDR3 bases are TGTGCCAGCAGCCCCCGGCAGGGACATCTCTACGAGCAGTACTTC. It translates to CASSPRQGHLYEQYF.

The chain carries TRBV5-4 and TRBJ2-1, with TRBD2 matching 9 bases. This CDR3 is built from 16 residues. Germline trimming cut 2 bases from V and 9 bases from J; bases unmatched to any gene: 12. Germline CDR1 and CDR2: SGHNT and YYREEE (reference sequence). The CDR3 sequence: CASSFGGRAGGGEQFF. The CDR3 coding sequence is TGTGCCAGCAGCTTCGGCGGGAGGGCCGGAGGGGGTGAGCAGTTCTTC.

The rearrangement joins TRBV7-3 to TRBJ1-4; no firm D call. V was pared by 0 bases and J by 7 bases, with 12 bases between. The CDR3 is 15 amino acids. Germline CDR1 SGHTA, CDR2 FQGTGA. The CDR3 DNA sequence: TGTGCCAGCAGCTTAACGGGTGGAGTCGGTGAAAAACTGTTTTTT. The encoded protein is CASSLTGGVGEKLFF. The whole variable domain, remainder taken from reference TRBV7-3 and TRBJ1-4, is GAGVSQTPSNKVTEKGKYVELRCDPISGHTALYWYRQSLGQGPEFLIYFQGTGAADDSGLPNDRFFAVRPEGSVSTLKIQRTERGDSAVYLCASSLTGGVGEKLFFGSGTQLSVL.

The gene calls are TRBV4-1 and TRBJ1-3; D gene uncertain. V was cut by 0 bases and J by 0 bases, with 6 bases left in between. This CDR3 has 15 residues. Germline V gives CDR1 MGHRA, CDR2 YSYEKL. This chain's CDR3 is CASSQERDSGNTIYF. CDR3 nucleotide sequence: TGCGCCAGCAGCCAAGAGAGGGACTCTGGAAACACCATATATTTT.

A few counts support this clone. V and J are TRBV15 and TRBJ2-3; 8 bases match TRBD2. There are 19 residues in the CDR3. Germline V gene data show CDR1 as LNHNV and CDR2 as YYDKDF (reference sequence). The V and J ends lost 1 base and 1 base, in that order; junction bases with no gene match: 13. The CDR3, as DNA: TGTGCCACCAGCAGAGTGGGAAGCGGGAGCAATTGGGGCACAGATACGCAGTATTTT. It translates to CATSRVGSGSNWGTDTQYF.

The genes are TRBV24-1 and TRBJ2-5, with 7 bases that match TRBD2. The germline gives CDR1 KGHDR, CDR2 SFDVKD. Trimming cost V 1 base and J 5 bases; bases outside gene matches: 3. This CDR3 contains 14 residues. The CDR3 DNA is TGTGCCACCAGTGATTTTGGGGGGGACGAGACCCAGTACTTC. It yields the protein CATSDFGGDETQYF.

The CDR3 sequence is CATSSNGQLAFF. Written as DNA, the CDR3 is TGTGCCACCAGCAGCAATGGACAGTTAGCTTTCTTT. The chain recombines TRBV24-1 with TRBJ1-1, with TRBD1 as a possible D gene (6 bases). The CDR3 length is 12 residues. The germline gives CDR1 KGHDR, CDR2 SFDVKD. Trimming cost V 7 bases and J 10 bases, with 15 bases left between them.

The rearrangement links TRBV29-1 to TRBJ2-1, with 11 bases matching TRBD2. The CDR3 is 15 residues long. V lost 2 bases and J lost 6; bases outside the gene matches: 6. Germline assignment: CDR1 SQVTM and CDR2 ANQGSEA. The DNA of the CDR3 is TGCAGCGTTGAAATAGCGGGAGGGCCACCCAATGAGCAGTTCTTC. The encoded protein is CSVEIAGGPPNEQFF.

This clone was found a few times. The rearrangement joins TRBV10-1 to TRBJ2-1, with TRBD2 matching over 10 bases. Germline-derived CDR1 and CDR2 are WNHNN and SYGVQD (reference sequence). V lost 5 bases, J lost 8 bases, and 15 bases stayed unmatched. The CDR3 length is 17 residues. CDR3 residues: CASSLYQAGGAGDEQFF. Written as DNA, the CDR3 is TGCGCCAGCAGTTTATATCAAGCGGGAGGGGCCGGGGATGAGCAGTTCTTC.

This clone was detected only a few times. The V and J genes are TRBV19 and TRBJ1-5, with D tentatively TRBD1 (5 bases). The V gene's germline CDR1 is LNHDA and CDR2 SQIVND (reference sequence). Trimming cost V 4 bases and J 2 bases, with 12 bases left between them. The CDR3 runs to 15 residues. Here the CDR3 reads CASSTITGGNQPQHF. The CDR3 DNA reads TGTGCCAGTAGTACTATCACAGGAGGCAATCAGCCCCAGCATTTT. The full variable domain, in which reference TRBV19 and TRBJ1-5 provide the parts outside the CDR3, is DGGITQSPKYLFRKEGQNVTLSCEQNLNHDAMYWYRQDPGQGLRLIYYSQIVNDFQKGDIAEGYSVSREKKESFPLTVTSAQKNPTAFYLCASSTITGGNQPQHFGDGTRLSIL.

This clone was counted only a few times. The V and J genes are TRBV2 and TRBJ2-7, with 8 bases aligning to TRBD2. The CDR3 extends over 15 amino acids. CDR1 is SNHLY, CDR2 FYNNEI, per germline. Trimming cost V 6 bases and J 2 bases; bases outside gene matches: 9. CDR3 coding DNA: TGTGCCAGCAGCACCATAGCGGGGTCGGCCTACGAGCAGTACTTC. It codes for CASSTIAGSAYEQYF.

The V call is TRBV27, the J call TRBJ2-5, with TRBD2 identical over 11 bases. The V segment lost 5 bases and the J segment 6 bases; nucleotides outside the gene matches: 8. This CDR3 has 15 amino acids. Germline V lookup: CDR1 MNHEY, CDR2 SMNVEV (reference sequence). CDR3 coding DNA: TGTGCCAGCAGTCCCTCTAGCGGGGGGCGGAAGACCCAGTACTTC. It codes for CASSPSSGGRKTQYF.

This clone was seen a single time. The chain has TRBV9 and TRBJ2-1; 7 positions agree with TRBD2. V was clipped by 3 bases and J by 6 bases; unmatched bases: 15. The CDR3 covers 17 residues. Per the germline V gene, CDR1 is SGDLS and CDR2 is YYNGEE. The CDR3 DNA follows: TGTGCCAGCAGCGGGGCCCCCGGCGGGAGCTTGAGCAATGAGCAGTTCTTC. It specifies CASSGAPGGSLSNEQFF.

V is TRBV30 and J is TRBJ1-2; weak D call: TRBD1 (5 bases). Trimming took off 0 bases at V and 5 bases at J, with 10 bases between the two ends. The CDR3 contains 13 residues. In germline, CDR1 is GTSNPN, CDR2 SVGIG (reference sequence). DNA of the CDR3: TGTGCCTGGAGTGTTTCGGGGGGGTATGGCTACACCTTC. Residues: CAWSVSGGYGYTF. Together with reference TRBV30 and TRBJ1-2, the CDR3 gives the full variable domain: SQTIHQWPATLVQPVGSPLSLECTVEGTSNPNLYWYRQAAGRGLQLLFYSVGIGQISSEVPQNLSASRPQDRQFILSSKKLLLSDSGFYLCAWSVSGGYGYTFGSGTRLTVV.

This clone was detected only a few times. The chain recombines TRBV29-1 with TRBJ1-6, with 9 nucleotides matching TRBD1. Unmatched junction bases numbered 5, after V lost 7 bases and J lost 7 bases. Germline values: CDR1 SQVTM, CDR2 ANQGSEA. This CDR3 spans 13 amino acids. CDR3 DNA sequence: TGCAGCGCGAGGGGGACAGGGAATTCACCCCTCCACTTT. Amino acid sequence: CSARGTGNSPLHF.

This chain joins TRBV7-2 and TRBJ2-7; no definite D call. The CDR3 is 15 amino acids. Germline loops: CDR1 SGHTA, CDR2 FQGNSA. V lost 5 bases and J lost 1, with 15 bases in between. CDR3 DNA sequence: TGTGCCAGCAGCCTGGTCGAAGCTTTGTCCTACGAGCAGTACTTC. Amino acid sequence: CASSLVEALSYEQYF. Based on the CDR3 plus reference TRBV7-2 and TRBJ2-7, the full variable domain is GAGVSQSPSNKVTEKGKDVELRCDPISGHTALYWYRQSLGQGLEFLIYFQGNSAPDKSGLPSDRFSAERTGGSVSTLTIQRTQQEDSAVYLCASSLVEALSYEQYFGPGTRLTVT.

The chain recombines TRBV7-9 with TRBJ1-4, with 11 bases lining up with TRBD1. The CDR3 is made up of 14 amino acids. The V gene's germline CDR1 is SEHNR and CDR2 FQNEAQ (reference sequence). The V gene end was trimmed by 4 bases and the J gene end by 6 bases; junction bases not matched to a gene: 1. The CDR3 bases are TGTGCCAGCAGCTCGGGACAGGGGGATGAAAAACTGTTTTTT. Protein sequence: CASSSGQGDEKLFF.

The chain employs TRBV29-1 and TRBJ2-7; D possibly corresponds to TRBD1 (6 bases). Trimming shortened V by 4 bases and J by 2 bases, and 12 bases separated the two germline ends. This CDR3 is built from 13 residues. Germline lookup yields CDR1 SQVTM and CDR2 ANQGSEA. CDR3 sequence (DNA): TGCAGCGTTGGGACAGTGGATACCTACGAGCAGTACTTC. It encodes CSVGTVDTYEQYF.

This clone has just one count. The J gene is TRBJ2-7, the V gene TRBV6-5; D not certain. CDR1 and CDR2 (germline): MNHEY, SVGAGI. The V gene lost 6 bases and the J gene lost 5 bases, with 17 bases spanning the gap. The CDR3 has 14 amino acids. For the CDR3, the DNA is TGTGCCAGCAGCACTCCCTGGGTCCGGGACGAGCAGTACTTC. Its protein is CASSTPWVRDEQYF.

The J gene is TRBJ2-7, the V gene TRBV6-4; D not resolved. Trimming cost V 7 bases and J 7 bases, with 8 bases left between them. The CDR3 runs 10 residues. CDR1 is MRHNA, CDR2 SNTAGT, per germline. CDR3 sequence: CASTSREQYF. The CDR3, as DNA: TGTGCCAGCACGAGTCGGGAGCAGTACTTC.

This clone was observed once. The J gene is TRBJ1-1, the V gene TRBV9; perhaps TRBD1 as D (5 bases). Trimming cost V 4 bases and J 5 bases, with 12 bases left between them. This CDR3 is built from 13 residues. Germline lookup yields CDR1 SGDLS and CDR2 YYNGEE. CDR3 DNA: TGTGCCAGCAGCCCTGGGGGGTGGACTGAAGCTTTCTTT. This translates into CASSPGGWTEAFF.

This clone has only one observation. This chain uses TRBV4-2 with TRBJ2-5; 13 nucleotides align to TRBD2. Germline trimming cut 0 bases from V and 5 bases from J; bases unmatched to any gene: 6. Per germline, CDR1 LGHNA and CDR2 YNFKEQ. There are 17 residues in the CDR3. The CDR3 coding sequence is TGTGCCAGCAGCCAAGAGACTAGCGGGAGGCCGGGGGAGACCCAGTACTTC. This gives the protein CASSQETSGRPGETQYF.